Reported below is one TCR beta chain. This entry comes from a study of blood T cell repertoires in COVID-19. Whole-study context: The origin of the acute and convalescent COVID-19 samples was the United States, Italy and Spain. The cDNA or gDNA used as material had been derived from T cells, B-cell-depleted T cells, or PBMCs.

V was cut by 7 bases and J by 7 bases, with 13 bases left in between. The CDR3 consists of 11 residues. Germline V lookup: CDR1 DFQATT, CDR2 SNEGSKA (reference sequence). Profiling relied on immunoSEQ multiplex PCR, and the TCRdb table lists in-frame clones only, not all of them. The data contain about 220,000 clones, 82% of them seen just once; the ten biggest clones take up approximately 5.6%. Seattle cases were enrolled at active infection and followed longitudinally. This TCR was sampled from a woman between 65 and 79 years old with COVID-19, enrolled during active disease. This chain uses TRBV20-1 with TRBJ1-2; TRBD1 is a possible D gene (5 bases). Material for sequencing was peripheral blood. The CDR3 nucleotides read TGCAGTGGATACAGGCGGGGTGGCTACACCTTC. Amino acids: CSGYRRGGYTF.